This T cell receptor (beta chain) derives from a study of low-dose radiotherapy and immunotherapy resistance in tumors. Study as a whole: Participants in Cohort 2 were given 1 Gy per fraction every two weeks, for 13 Gy over 26 weeks.

The donors' treatment consisted of nivolumab, ipilimumab, aspirin, low-dose cyclophosphamide and low-dose radiotherapy. Both TCRalpha and TCRbeta chains were reverse transcribed with V-gene-specific primers. The TCRs were subjected to amplification over roughly 18 PCR cycles employing a constant-region primer in conjunction with a V-primer adapter. By in vitro transcription, the isolated mRNA was amplified. Each CDR3 protein gets one entry after TCRdb re-called the reads with MiXCR. The repertoire consists of more than 12,000 distinct CDR3 sequences, with around 50% occurring once and the leading ten covering 3.7%. The ends were cut back, 2 bases at V and 4 bases at J, with 14 bases in the middle. The CDR3 covers 15 residues. In germline, CDR1 is SGHVS, CDR2 FNYEAQ.

The sequence came from a human donor with advanced metastatic prostate, ovarian, gallbladder or colorectal cancer (not recorded which). This table probably holds off-target reads from a library built for another chain. The genes are TRBV7-6 and TRBJ1-1, with D uncertain. CDR3 bases: TGTGCCAGCAGCTTAACGAGTCCCTTAAGCACTGAAGCTTTCTTT. Protein product: CASSLTSPLSTEAFF.